One sample yielded the 9 T cell receptor beta chains listed below, sequenced in a study of beta chain features in type 1 diabetes. Points from the study as a whole: People with Type 1 diabetes carried modestly yet significantly shorter TCRB CDR3s in all four CD4+ subsets.

The antigens these receptors bind are not known. The study reverse transcribed the entire isolated RNA, so it sequenced expressed TCRB transcripts. Sequencing used immunoSEQ multiplex PCR; TCRdb keeps in-frame clones, though not all of them. This table holds 350,000 to 450,000 clones, around 12% found once. The sequencing input was naive CD4+ T cells from blood. All receptors come from a woman aged 18-29 years with type 1 diabetes.

The CDR3 DNA sequence: TGTGCCAGCAGCTTATTGGTCGTTGGGACAGAAGCGACAGAGACCCAGTACTTC. Encoded protein: CASSLLVVGTEATETQYF. The chain employs TRBV11-2 and TRBJ2-5; TRBD1 matches at 7 bases. In germline, CDR1 is SGHAT, CDR2 FQNNGV. The CDR3 is 18 residues long. Unmatched junction bases numbered 16, after V lost 2 bases and J lost 4 bases.

This clone was detected only a few times. The V call is TRBV4-3, the J call TRBJ2-3; tentative D call: TRBD1 (7 bases). The germline V gene encodes CDR1 LGHNA and CDR2 YSLEER. The CDR3 length is 15 residues. The V end lost 1 base, the J end lost 8 bases, and 16 bases lay between the germline ends. For the CDR3, the DNA is TGCGCCAGCAGCCAAGTGGGGCCAGGGGGAGGTACGCAGTATTTT. Its protein is CASSQVGPGGGTQYF.

This clone was observed a handful of times. The gene calls are TRBV7-3 and TRBJ2-2; D unresolved. CDR3 length equals 13 residues. Germline V gives CDR1 SGHTA, CDR2 FQGTGA. V was pared by 0 bases and J by 4 bases, with 3 bases between. Here the CDR3 reads CASSLTSTGELFF. CDR3 nucleotides: TGTGCCAGCAGCTTAACTAGCACCGGGGAGCTGTTTTTT.

This clone was seen a handful of times. The chain joins TRBV4-1 to TRBJ2-3; 12 bases line up with TRBD2. J lost 4 bases, V lost 3 bases, and 5 bases had no gene match. Germline CDR1 reads MGHRA; CDR2 reads YSYEKL. This CDR3 has 16 residues. The CDR3 bases are TGCGCCAGCAGCCATGGACTAGCGGGACGGGCAGATACGCAGTATTTT. Amino acids: CASSHGLAGRADTQYF.

J is TRBJ2-5 and V is TRBV5-1; D might be TRBD1 (6 bases). The end of the DNA fits TRBJ2-7 better, so the J call may be wrong. Germline loops: CDR1 SGHRS, CDR2 YFSETQ. The length of the CDR3 is 14 residues. The DNA of the CDR3 is TGCGCCAGCAGCTTGCTTCAGGGGTCCTACGAGCAGTACTTC. This sequence encodes CASSLLQGSYEQYF.

There are a few counts of this clone. V usage is TRBV6-5 and J usage is TRBJ2-7; TRBD1 is a possible D gene (6 bases). This CDR3 is 14 amino acids long. Trimming took off 7 bases at V and 4 bases at J, with 17 bases between the two ends. Germline values: CDR1 MNHEY, CDR2 SVGAGI. The chain's CDR3 is CASKPGHGDYEQYF. Here the CDR3 DNA reads TGTGCCAGCAAGCCGGGACACGGAGATTACGAGCAGTACTTC.

This clone was seen more than once but under ten times. The V and J genes are TRBV29-1 and TRBJ1-1; 7 bases are a match to TRBD1. V was clipped by 6 bases and J by 5 bases; unmatched bases: 6. The CDR3 sequence is 12 residues long. The germline V gene encodes CDR1 SQVTM and CDR2 ANQGSEA. CDR3 sequence: CSVRQGITEAFF. CDR3 bases: TGCAGCGTACGACAGGGTATAACTGAAGCTTTCTTT.

In this sample, this clone turned up a few times. The same CDR3 also results from other DNA sequences found in this sample. This chain connects TRBV7-2 to TRBJ2-7; 9 nucleotides match TRBD1. Trimming at V came to 4 bases and at J to 0 bases, leaving 1 base not matched to a gene. CDR3 size: 14 residues. Germline loops: CDR1 SGHTA, CDR2 FQGNSA. In DNA, the CDR3 is TGTGCCAGCAGCTCGACAGGGGGCTCCTACGAGCAGTACTTC. Translating it yields CASSSTGGSYEQYF.

This sequence joins TRBV12-5 and TRBJ1-2, with TRBD1 matching over 7 bases. Germline CDR1 is LGHNT and CDR2 is FRNRAP. The CDR3 extends over 11 amino acids. Trimming removed 2 bases from V and 12 bases from J; junction bases left unmatched: 3. CDR3 in DNA: TGTGCTAGTGGTTTGCTCACAGGGGACACCTTC. It specifies CASGLLTGDTF.